These 15 T cell receptor beta chains were sequenced from one sample in a study of shared clonotypes between healthy human individuals. Here immunoSEQ multiplex PCR was the method, and the copy in TCRdb shows in-frame clones only, minus some. The repertoire has 2 million to 2.5 million clones, approximately 93% of them found once; the top ten carry about 0.34%. The sequenced sample was naive CD4+ T cells from PBMCs. Described subset: CD45RA+ positively selected. These receptors all stem from a man aged 18-30 years in good health. Some clones in this sample may be carry-over from other donors' samples.

This clone is a singleton in its sample. CDR3 region: CASSLWGTSRKITDTQYF. The DNA for the CDR3 is TGTGCCAGCAGTTTGTGGGGGACTAGCAGGAAAATCACAGATACGCAGTATTTT. The chain links TRBV28 to TRBJ2-3; 9 nucleotides line up with TRBD2. V was pared by 3 bases and J by 2 bases, with 12 bases of the junction left unmatched. Looked up from germline, CDR1 is MDHEN and CDR2 is SYDVKM. This CDR3 is 18 amino acids long.

This clone was counted once. The chain carries TRBV7-2 and TRBJ2-4; 13 bases align to TRBD2. CDR1 is SGHTA and CDR2 is FQGNSA in the germline V gene. This CDR3 is built from 17 residues. V was pared by 0 bases and J by 4 bases, with 3 bases of the junction left unmatched. For the CDR3, the DNA is TGTGCCAGCAGCTTAGCACTAGCGGGGGGGACTAAAAACATTCAGTACTTC. It specifies CASSLALAGGTKNIQYF.

The V call is TRBV7-2, the J call TRBJ2-1; 11 bases align to TRBD2. The CDR3 is 16 amino acids. From germline, CDR1 is SGHTA and CDR2 FQGNSA. V shed 5 bases and J 7 bases; nucleotides not matched to a gene: 10. DNA for the CDR3: TGTGCCAGCAGCGTTCCGGGACTAGCGGAGGGGAATGAGCAGTTCTTC. Protein sequence: CASSVPGLAEGNEQFF.

This chain connects TRBV5-1 to TRBJ2-7; 9 bases map to TRBD2. V was clipped by 3 bases and J by 7 bases; unmatched bases: 14. Per the germline V gene, CDR1 is SGHRS and CDR2 is YFSETQ. The CDR3 has 16 amino acids. CDR3 amino acids: CASSSNSAGGGYEQYF. CDR3 sequence (DNA): TGCGCCAGCAGCTCCAATTCGGCGGGAGGGGGGTATGAGCAGTACTTC. Full variable domain (outside the CDR3, taken from reference TRBV5-1 and TRBJ2-7): KAGVTQTPRYLIKTRGQQVTLSCSPISGHRSVSWYQQTPGQGLQFLFEYFSETQRNKGNFPGRFSGRQFSNSRSEMNVSTLELGDSALYLCASSSNSAGGGYEQYFGPGTRLTVT.

V gene TRBV6-5 combines with J gene TRBJ2-1; D ambiguous. The germline V gene has CDR1 MNHEY and CDR2 SVGAGI. The CDR3 totals 14 residues. V was trimmed by 6 bases and J by 4 bases, leaving 13 bases between them. The CDR3 nucleotides read TGTGCCAGCAGCCCGATTGCGGAATACAATGAGCAGTTCTTC. It translates to CASSPIAEYNEQFF.

The chain joins TRBV15 to TRBJ2-5; D is tentatively TRBD1 or TRBD2 (5 bases each). Between the trimmed V and J ends, which lost 0 bases and 1 base, there was a span of 9 bases. Looked up from germline, CDR1 is LNHNV and CDR2 is YYDKDF (reference sequence). This CDR3 comprises 15 residues. CDR3 sequence (DNA): TGTGCCACCAGCAGAGATCTAGGGACCCAAGAGACCCAGTACTTC. Translation: CATSRDLGTQETQYF.

Comments on this clone: This same CDR3 is encoded by further DNA sequences in the sample. The chain uses TRBV27 and TRBJ2-3; no clear D gene. In germline, CDR1 is MNHEY, CDR2 SMNVEV (reference sequence). CDR3 size: 13 residues. V dropped 2 bases and J dropped 4 bases, with 7 bases sitting between them. This CDR3 reads CASSLVYPDTQYF. The CDR3 nucleotides are TGTGCCAGCAGTTTAGTTTACCCAGATACGCAGTATTTT.

The chain has TRBV6-1 and TRBJ2-2, with D perhaps TRBD2 (6 bases). V gave up 9 bases and J gave up 4 bases, with 12 bases separating them. The CDR3 has 13 residues. The germline V gene encodes CDR1 MNHNS and CDR2 SASEGT. The CDR3 bases are TGTGCCAGAGAAGACGGGAGCACCGGGGAGCTGTTTTTT. Amino acid sequence: CAREDGSTGELFF.

J is TRBJ2-5 and V is TRBV7-9, with 10 bases that match TRBD1. This CDR3 region has 15 residues. The germline CDR1 and CDR2 sequences are SEHNR and FQNEAQ (reference sequence). J was trimmed by 3 bases and V by 5 bases; bases with no gene match: 6. The CDR3 region has the DNA TGTGCCAGCAGCCAACGACAGGGGGCTAAAGAGACCCAGTACTTC. The encoded protein is CASSQRQGAKETQYF.

The chain recombines TRBV5-1 with TRBJ1-3; perhaps TRBD1 as D (5 bases). Germline loops: CDR1 SGHRS, CDR2 YFSETQ. V was shortened by 4 bases and J by 0 bases, with 8 bases between the two germline ends. The CDR3 is made up of 14 amino acids. The CDR3 nucleotides read TGCGCCAGCAGCCCGGGACTCTCTGGAAACACCATATATTTT. It encodes CASSPGLSGNTIYF. The whole variable domain, remainder taken from reference TRBV5-1 and TRBJ1-3, is KAGVTQTPRYLIKTRGQQVTLSCSPISGHRSVSWYQQTPGQGLQFLFEYFSETQRNKGNFPGRFSGRQFSNSRSEMNVSTLELGDSALYLCASSPGLSGNTIYFGEGSWLTVV.

The chain has TRBV28 and TRBJ2-1, with 8 positions matching TRBD2. Germline assignment: CDR1 MDHEN and CDR2 SYDVKM. V was clipped by 2 bases and J by 2 bases; unmatched bases: 5. This CDR3 spans 16 amino acids. The chain's CDR3 is CASSLGAGGTYNEQFF. The CDR3, as DNA: TGTGCCAGCAGTTTAGGGGCGGGAGGAACCTACAATGAGCAGTTCTTC.

To note about this clone: Distinct nucleotide sequences in the sample also encode this CDR3. The genes are TRBV9 and TRBJ2-2; D is unresolved. The CDR3 spans 13 residues. Trimming stripped 0 bases from V and 3 bases from J, with 3 bases between. CDR1 and CDR2 (germline): SGDLS, YYNGEE. The CDR3: CASSVVDTGELFF. CDR3 coding DNA: TGTGCCAGCAGCGTAGTTGACACCGGGGAGCTGTTTTTT.

The CDR3 nucleotides read TGTGCCTGGAGTATCCAGGGGACAGATACGCAGTATTTT. This translates into CAWSIQGTDTQYF. The V and J genes are TRBV30 and TRBJ2-3; D may be TRBD1 (6 bases). This CDR3 is 13 amino acids long. CDR1 and CDR2 from the germline V gene are GTSNPN and SVGIG (reference sequence). V lost 2 bases and J lost 3, with 9 bases in between.

The chain employs TRBV27 and TRBJ2-4; possibly TRBD2 for D (5 bases). Trimming cost V 5 bases and J 2 bases, with 16 bases left between them. Germline CDR1 is MNHEY and CDR2 is SMNVEV (reference sequence). The CDR3 loop spans 16 amino acids. The CDR3 nucleotides are TGTGCCAGCAGTCAACCCACGCGGGCCACCAAAAACATTCAGTACTTC. Its translation is CASSQPTRATKNIQYF.

This sequence joins TRBV28 and TRBJ2-7; D tentatively fits TRBD1 or TRBD2 (5 bases each). The ends were cut back, 2 bases at V and 5 bases at J, with 19 bases in the middle. The length of the CDR3 is 16 residues. Germline lookup yields CDR1 MDHEN and CDR2 SYDVKM. CDR3 in amino acids: CASSLRPPPGANEQYF. The CDR3 DNA reads as TGTGCCAGCAGTTTAAGGCCCCCCCCCGGGGCCAACGAGCAGTACTTC.